This record looks at one TCR beta chain sequence and its context. What it recognizes is unknown. The data are from a study of vaccination effects on CD4 cells after COVID-19. The wider study: Two doses of either BNT162b2 or mRNA-1273 were given to each participant. The study's findings and limits: Late after vaccination, infection- and vaccine-induced clones showed marked clonal contraction.

Before any sequencing was done, the ViraFEST assay used viral peptide pools to expand antigen-specific CD4+ T cells. CD4+ T cells were isolated after about eleven days of culture. Negative nucleocapsid antibody tests before and after vaccination confirmed no previous SARS-CoV-2 infection. Generated by immunoSEQ multiplex PCR, the TCRdb table keeps only in-frame clones and is missing some. The sample consists of 60,000 to 70,000 clones, roughly 79% of them appearing once. The length of the CDR3 is 14 residues. Trimming removed 3 bases at V and 4 bases at J, with 13 bases between. Germline CDR1 is DFQATT and CDR2 is SNEGSKA (reference sequence).

The receptor was derived from a human donor who received a COVID-19 vaccine. The chain is built from TRBV20-1 and TRBJ1-5, with D perhaps matching TRBD1 (5 bases). The material was CD4+ T cells from PBMCs cultured with HCoV-229E spike peptides, obtained before COVID-19 vaccination. The CDR3 loop is CSASGGVINQPQHF. The CDR3 DNA is TGCAGTGCTAGTGGAGGGGTAATAAATCAGCCCCAGCATTTT.